This T cell receptor (beta chain) was recovered during a study of regulatory T cells in long-lasting Graves disease. Time point indicated: newly diagnosed GD, antithyroid drugs for less than 3 months. With RNA extracted from PBMCs as input, the TCR library was made. Patients with Graves' disease were diagnosed by American Thyroid Association guidelines. This clonotype was seen only a few times. Through Arm-PCR of CDR3 regions and iRepertoire HTBI primers, TCR beta libraries were built. MiXCR, applied by TCRdb to the multiplex PCR reads, yields one record per CDR3 protein. The table records hundreds of thousands of distinct CDR3 sequences, roughly 15% of them present only once. Germline V gene lookup returns CDR1 SNHLY and CDR2 FYNNEI. V lost 5 bases and J lost 4; bases outside the gene matches: 5. This CDR3 is 16 amino acids long. Separately, the same data were catalogued under a study of T cells in Graves' hyperthyroidism and ophthalmopathy. This second study notes: Diagnoses were established using clinical symptoms, serum thyroxine and TRAb, thyroid ultrasound and orbital computed tomography.

The chain has TRBV2 and TRBJ2-5; 15 bases align to TRBD2. The clonotype originates from a woman in her 30s with Graves disease. The sequences come from peripheral blood mononuclear cells (PBMCs), collected at new diagnosis, from a patient treated with antithyroid drugs. The CDR3 nucleotides are TGTGCCAGCAGTCCCTGGGGACTAGCGGGAGGAGAGACCCAGTACTTC. This sequence encodes CASSPWGLAGGETQYF.